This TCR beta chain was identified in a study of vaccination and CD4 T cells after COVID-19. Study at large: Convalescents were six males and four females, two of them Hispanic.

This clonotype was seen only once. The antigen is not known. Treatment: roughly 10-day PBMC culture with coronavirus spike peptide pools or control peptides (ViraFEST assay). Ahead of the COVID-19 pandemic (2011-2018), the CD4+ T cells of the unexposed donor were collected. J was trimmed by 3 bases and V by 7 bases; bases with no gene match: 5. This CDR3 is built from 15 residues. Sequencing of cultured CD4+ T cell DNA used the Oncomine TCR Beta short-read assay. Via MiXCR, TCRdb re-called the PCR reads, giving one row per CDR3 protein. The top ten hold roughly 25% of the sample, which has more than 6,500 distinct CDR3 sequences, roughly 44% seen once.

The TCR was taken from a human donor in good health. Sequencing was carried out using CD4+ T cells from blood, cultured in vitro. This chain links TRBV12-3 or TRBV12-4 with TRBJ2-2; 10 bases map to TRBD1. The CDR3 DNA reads TGTGCCAGCACCATGACAGGGGGCTACACCGGGGAGCTGTTTTTT. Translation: CASTMTGGYTGELFF.